This T cell receptor beta chain was found in a study of cytomegalovirus exposure and HLA in healthy donors. Researchers ran the PCR with 60 Vbeta and 13 Jbeta primers. TCRdb keeps only in-frame clones here, not all; method: immunoSEQ multiplex PCR. Of about 200,000 clones detected, approximately 85% appear once; the ten largest clones hold roughly 6%. Trimming took 3 bases from V and 4 from J, leaving 12 bases between them. This CDR3 is built from 14 residues. Germline lookup yields CDR1 SNHLY and CDR2 FYNNEI. Healthy bone marrow donors made up the donor group. Though probably carrying unrecorded immune exposures, donors were nominally healthy at sampling.

This TCR derives from a woman between 50 and 59 years old in good health and CMV-seropositive. This chain connects TRBV2 to TRBJ2-5, with a possible D match to TRBD2 (5 bases). Sequencing was carried out using PBMCs. CDR3 amino acids: CASSERARAETQYF. DNA of the CDR3: TGTGCCAGCAGTGAGAGGGCGCGGGCAGAGACCCAGTACTTC. Supplemented by reference TRBV2 and TRBJ2-5, the full variable domain reads EPEVTQTPSHQVTQMGQEVILRCVPISNHLYFYWYRQILGQKVEFLVSFYNNEISEKSEIFDDQFSVERPDGSNFTLKIRSTKLEDSAMYFCASSERARAETQYFGPGTRLLVL.